This entry lists 19 T cell receptor beta chains sequenced from one sample in a study of T cells in Graves' hyperthyroidism and ophthalmopathy. From RNA transcripts, TCR beta CDR3 regions were amplified. The TCR CDR3 was amplified in a first-round RT-PCR using the HTBI primer set. In TCRdb, the multiplex PCR reads were re-called with MiXCR into one record per CDR3 protein. The sample has fewer than 700,000 distinct CDR3 sequences, more than 15% seen once. The specimen was blood. The receptors were sampled from a woman younger than 30 with Graves' ophthalmopathy.

This clonotype occurred many times. The chain joins TRBV3-1 to TRBJ2-2; 8 bases are a match to TRBD1. The CDR3 is 15 amino acids. Germline loops: CDR1 LGHDT, CDR2 YNNKEL (reference sequence). Losses at the gene ends were 0 bases for V and 9 bases for J; bases not matched to a gene: 6. The CDR3 loop is CASSQEGTGKRELFF. CDR3 coding DNA: TGTGCCAGCAGCCAAGAGGGGACAGGAAAGCGGGAGCTGTTTTTT.

On this clonotype itself: The junction differs from germline at one of its ends, possibly a read error. The chain is built from TRBV6-5 and TRBJ1-1, with D hard to call. Germline CDR1 MNHEY, CDR2 SVGAGI. This CDR3 region has 13 residues. This CDR3 reads CASNYSQVSKPFF. The CDR3 DNA reads TGTGCCAGCAATTACTCGCAGGTGTCGAAGCCTTTCTTT.

This clonotype was seen repeatedly, ten times or more. The J gene is TRBJ2-5, the V gene TRBV6-2 or TRBV6-3; 8 nucleotides align to TRBD2. This CDR3 comprises 14 residues. Germline V gene data show CDR1 as MNHEY and CDR2 as SVGEGT. The V and J ends lost 6 bases and 5 bases, in that order; junction bases with no gene match: 8. CDR3 DNA sequence: TGTGCCAGCAGAGAGAGCGGGAGAGGGGAGACCCAGTACTTC. This translates into CASRESGRGETQYF.

This clonotype came up a few times. The J gene is TRBJ2-6, the V gene TRBV7-6, with 8 bases lining up with TRBD1. Germline V gene lookup returns CDR1 SGHVS and CDR2 FNYEAQ. CDR3 size: 18 residues. V gave up 1 base and J gave up 3 bases; unmatched junction bases: 8. CDR3 coding DNA: TGTGCCAGCAGCTTAGAATCGGCAGGGGGCTATGGGGCCAACGTCCTGACTTTC. It is translated as CASSLESAGGYGANVLTF.

This clonotype was counted only a few times. V and J are TRBV6-5 and TRBJ1-6, with 7 bases that match TRBD1. With 0 bases clipped from V and 8 bases from J, the junction kept 4 bases outside the gene matches. The length of the CDR3 is 15 residues. Germline V gene data show CDR1 as MNHEY and CDR2 as SVGAGI. CDR3 protein: CASSYSWDSYSPLHF. DNA for the CDR3: TGTGCCAGCAGTTACTCGTGGGACAGTTATTCACCCCTCCACTTT.

Many counts were recorded for this clonotype. The rearrangement uses TRBV30 and TRBJ1-5; TRBD1 matches at 8 bases. Germline V gene lookup returns CDR1 GTSNPN and CDR2 SVGIG (reference sequence). The CDR3 spans 14 residues. V gave up 2 bases and J gave up 6 bases; unmatched junction bases: 6. CDR3 nucleotide sequence: TGTGCCTGGAGTACTGGACAGGGCGTTCAGCCCCAGCATTTT. Protein sequence: CAWSTGQGVQPQHF.

This clonotype was picked up many times. The J gene is TRBJ1-1, the V gene TRBV12-3 or TRBV12-4; unclear D gene. CDR3 length: 13 residues. V was cut by 2 bases and J by 5 bases, with 9 bases left in between. CDR3 loop: CASSLHVGTEAFF. The CDR3 DNA reads TGTGCCAGCAGTTTACACGTCGGGACTGAAGCTTTCTTT.

Many counts were recorded for this clonotype. The V call is TRBV18, the J call TRBJ2-7, with 7 bases lining up with TRBD2. Trimming cost V 2 bases and J 7 bases; bases outside gene matches: 14. The CDR3 totals 16 residues. The germline V gene has CDR1 KGHSH and CDR2 LQKENI. The chain's CDR3 is CASSPAGRVTSEEQYF. In nucleotides, the CDR3 is TGTGCCAGCTCACCAGCCGGCAGGGTTACTAGCGAGGAGCAGTACTTC.

Ten or more counts support this clonotype. This sequence joins TRBV27 and TRBJ1-1, with D perhaps matching TRBD1 (6 bases). This CDR3 is built from 12 residues. Germline-derived CDR1 and CDR2 are MNHEY and SMNVEV (reference sequence). The V gene lost 5 bases and the J gene lost 5 bases, with 9 bases spanning the gap. CDR3 in DNA: TGTGCCAGCAGTGTCCAGGGGACTGAAGCTTTCTTT. The encoded protein is CASSVQGTEAFF.

This clonotype was counted ten times or more. V and J are TRBV6-4 and TRBJ1-1; D might be TRBD1 (5 bases). V was trimmed by 6 bases and J by 5 bases, leaving 13 bases between them. The germline V gene encodes CDR1 MRHNA and CDR2 SNTAGT. This CDR3 contains 13 residues. This chain's CDR3 is CASRSGFGTEAFF. The CDR3 nucleotides read TGTGCCAGCAGATCAGGGTTCGGGACTGAAGCTTTCTTT.

Here the CDR3 reads CATSDPDINYGYTF. In nucleotides, the CDR3 is TGTGCCACCAGTGACCCGGACATTAACTATGGCTACACCTTC. The V call is TRBV24-1, the J call TRBJ1-2; weak D call: TRBD1 (5 bases). V was shortened by 4 bases and J by 1 base, with 9 bases between the two germline ends. This CDR3 has 14 residues. Germline assignment: CDR1 KGHDR and CDR2 SFDVKD.

Many counts were recorded for this clonotype. J is TRBJ2-3 and V is TRBV5-1; maybe TRBD2 (6 bases). V gave up 0 bases and J gave up 2 bases, with 10 bases separating them. Germline-derived CDR1 and CDR2 are SGHRS and YFSETQ. The CDR3 has 15 residues. The CDR3 region has the DNA TGCGCCAGCAGCTTGGCCGGGAGCGCCACAGATACGCAGTATTTT. This encodes CASSLAGSATDTQYF. Full variable domain (outside the CDR3, taken from reference TRBV5-1 and TRBJ2-3): KAGVTQTPRYLIKTRGQQVTLSCSPISGHRSVSWYQQTPGQGLQFLFEYFSETQRNKGNFPGRFSGRQFSNSRSEMNVSTLELGDSALYLCASSLAGSATDTQYFGPGTRLTVL.

The chain uses TRBV16 and TRBJ2-4, with D hard to call. The CDR3 covers 14 residues. The germline V gene has CDR1 KGHSY and CDR2 FQNENV. Trimming cost V 3 bases and J 2 bases, with 8 bases left between them. CDR3 bases: TGTGCCAGCAGCCAGCCCGGGCCCAAAAACATTCAGTACTTC. Its protein is CASSQPGPKNIQYF.

V is TRBV19 and J is TRBJ2-1; 9 bases map to TRBD1. The J segment lost 4 bases and the V segment lost 0 bases, leaving 4 bases of the junction unmatched. The germline V gene encodes CDR1 LNHDA and CDR2 SQIVND (reference sequence). The CDR3 runs 16 residues. CDR3 region: CASSIDSGQGYNEQFF. For the CDR3, the DNA is TGTGCCAGTAGTATAGATTCTGGACAGGGGTACAATGAGCAGTTCTTC.

This clonotype was found many times. The V and J genes are TRBV7-2 and TRBJ1-2; D might be TRBD1 (6 bases). Trimming shortened V by 1 base and J by 5 bases, and 14 bases separated the two germline ends. This CDR3 is built from 15 residues. In germline, CDR1 is SGHTA, CDR2 FQGNSA. CDR3 nucleotides: TGTGCCAGCAGCTTAGGGACAGTTAATTCTTATGGCTACACCTTC. Its protein is CASSLGTVNSYGYTF.

This clonotype was detected only a few times. The chain employs TRBV6-1 and TRBJ2-2; D gene ambiguous. The CDR3 consists of 17 residues. Trimming pared 5 bases from V and 5 bases from J, leaving 21 bases between. CDR1 and CDR2 (germline): MNHNS, SASEGT. CDR3 sequence: CASSYFWAKGRTGELFF. In DNA form, the CDR3 reads TGTGCCAGCAGTTACTTCTGGGCTAAAGGACGTACCGGGGAGCTGTTTTTT.

This sequence joins TRBV29-1 and TRBJ2-2; D gene uncertain. The germline V gene has CDR1 SQVTM and CDR2 ANQGSEA. This CDR3 has 12 amino acids. V lost 2 bases and J 2 bases, leaving 3 bases between the germline ends. CDR3 DNA sequence: TGCAGCGTTGAAAGTAACACCGGGGAGCTGTTTTTT. Translation: CSVESNTGELFF.

This chain connects TRBV6-2 or TRBV6-3 to TRBJ2-1; unclear D gene. Germline V gives CDR1 MNHEY, CDR2 SVGEGT. V dropped 0 bases and J dropped 10 bases, with 13 bases sitting between them. The CDR3 has 14 residues. CDR3 DNA: TGTGCCAGCAGTTACTCGAGGTATCGATCCGAGCAGTTCTTC. Its protein is CASSYSRYRSEQFF.

The CDR3 loop is CASNLDETEANYGYTF. Written as DNA, the CDR3 is TGTGCCAGCAACCTGGACGAAACCGAAGCTAACTATGGCTACACCTTC. The rearrangement uses TRBV6-1 and TRBJ1-2, with D uncertain. The V and J ends lost 7 bases and 0 bases respectively, with 18 bases between them. The CDR3 consists of 16 residues. The germline V gene has CDR1 MNHNS and CDR2 SASEGT.